This TCR beta chain was sequenced in a study of tumor and adjacent non-tumor tissue in lung cancer. Turning to the study itself: Stage I to III disease affected about nine men and roughly five women aged roughly 31 to 76. About 4.17 million productive TCRbeta reads were obtained per sample on average.

For this clonotype: The CDR3 does not close with the conserved phenylalanine or tryptophan, likely indicating a read error.

Three rounds of nested PCR, following a modified ARM-PCR protocol, produced the TCRbeta library. From the multiplex PCR reads, TCRdb called clonotypes with MiXCR, one entry per CDR3 protein. The top ten hold around 30% of the sample, which has 60,000 to 90,000 distinct CDR3 sequences, about two thirds seen once. This sample's RNA came from whole unsorted tissue. More than 3 cm separated this lung sample from the edge of the tumor. The CDR3 runs to 15 residues. This receptor was taken from a woman aged 50 to 60 with non-small cell lung cancer. The sequenced sample was distant non-tumor lung tissue. This chain uses TRBV12-3 or TRBV12-4 with TRBJ1-1; D perhaps matches TRBD1 (6 bases). The CDR3 sequence is CASRLGGSSDTEAFS. The DNA of the CDR3 is TGTGCCAGCAGGTTAGGGGGATCAAGTGACACTGAAGCTTTCTCT.